Given below is one TCR beta chain in context. Its specificity is unknown. This record belongs to a study of T cells in Graves' hyperthyroidism and ophthalmopathy. Using RNA transcripts as the source, TCR beta CDR3 regions were amplified. The primer set for the first-round RT-PCR of the TCR CDR3 was HTBI. TCRdb itself ran the multiplex PCR reads through MiXCR, one entry per CDR3 protein. This repertoire shows approximately 410,000 distinct CDR3 sequences, approximately 15% found once; its top ten account for 13%. General study findings and limits: In the analysis, a 13 V-J model separated ophthalmopathy from stable hyperthyroidism.

The trim removed 4 bases at V and 5 bases at J, leaving 7 bases unmatched. In germline, CDR1 is SNHLY, CDR2 FYNNEI. CDR3 length: 16 amino acids. The diagnostic basis comprised clinical symptoms, serum thyroxine and TRAb, thyroid ultrasound and orbital computed tomography. Extraction of PBMCs used 10 ml of fresh peripheral blood. The chain combines TRBV2 with TRBJ2-2; 10 bases are shared with TRBD2. Sequenced material: blood. The origin of this receptor is a man between 18 and 35 years old with Graves' ophthalmopathy. The CDR3 nucleotides read TGTGCCAGCAGTGCCAAGGGACTAGCGCTTACCGGGGAGCTGTTTTTT. Residues: CASSAKGLALTGELFF.